Each of the 20 T cell receptor beta chains below was sequenced from the same sample in a study of cytomegalovirus exposure and HLA in healthy donors. The PCR contained 60 Vbeta and 13 Jbeta primers. Repertoires were generated with immunoSEQ multiplex PCR, while TCRdb's copy carries only in-frame clones and drops some. The sample shows about 210,000 clones, roughly 86% of them seen only once. Material: PBMCs. These receptors were obtained from a man in his forties or fifties in good health and CMV-seropositive.

The gene calls are TRBV6-5 and TRBJ1-5; no clear D. The CDR3 runs 14 residues. Germline lookup yields CDR1 MNHEY and CDR2 SVGAGI. V dropped 0 bases and J dropped 5 bases, with 8 bases sitting between them. CDR3 residues: CASSYSPQDQPQHF. The CDR3 region has the DNA TGTGCCAGCAGTTACTCCCCCCAGGATCAGCCCCAGCATTTT.

The chain employs TRBV5-1 and TRBJ2-1; 7 bases agree with TRBD2. CDR3 length: 19 amino acids. The V gene's germline CDR1 is SGHRS and CDR2 YFSETQ. J lost 0 bases, V lost 0 bases, and 12 bases had no gene match. The CDR3 DNA sequence: TGCGCCAGCAGCTTGGTTGCGGTAACTAGCGAAAGCTCCTACAATGAGCAGTTCTTC. It encodes CASSLVAVTSESSYNEQFF.

The chain uses TRBV5-1 and TRBJ2-3; 9 bases are a match to TRBD2. Germline loops: CDR1 SGHRS, CDR2 YFSETQ. Trimming took 4 bases from V and 10 from J; bases not matched to a gene: 7. This CDR3 region has 13 residues. The CDR3 DNA is TGCGCCAGCAGCCTGGCGGGGGGGGATGCGCAGTATTTT. Amino acids: CASSLAGGDAQYF.

V usage is TRBV27 and J usage is TRBJ2-5; TRBD2 aligns across 7 bases. The DNA end lines up better with TRBJ2-7; the J call may be wrong. Germline CDR1 MNHEY, CDR2 SMNVEV (reference sequence). This CDR3 is 16 amino acids long. The CDR3 DNA follows: TGTGCCAGCAGACCTTTGGGCGGGGGTGATACCTACGAGCAGTACTTC. Translated, it gives CASRPLGGGDTYEQYF.

The chain has TRBV5-1 and TRBJ2-3; 7 nucleotides align to TRBD2. V trimming: 6 bases; J trimming: 0 bases; junction bases outside the gene matches: 10. Germline V gene sequence: CDR1 SGHRS, CDR2 YFSETQ. The CDR3 contains 16 residues. As DNA, the CDR3 is TGCGCCAGCACCCGCGGGAGTCTCCCTAGCACAGATACGCAGTATTTT. Its protein is CASTRGSLPSTDTQYF. The whole variable domain, remainder taken from reference TRBV5-1 and TRBJ2-3, is KAGVTQTPRYLIKTRGQQVTLSCSPISGHRSVSWYQQTPGQGLQFLFEYFSETQRNKGNFPGRFSGRQFSNSRSEMNVSTLELGDSALYLCASTRGSLPSTDTQYFGPGTRLTVL.

The J gene is TRBJ2-1, the V gene TRBV5-1; D possibly corresponds to TRBD1 (5 bases). CDR3 length: 14 amino acids. V was trimmed by 0 bases and J by 10 bases, leaving 14 bases between them. CDR1 and CDR2 (germline): SGHRS, YFSETQ. The CDR3 spells CASSLEAGSWEQFF. The DNA for the CDR3 is TGCGCCAGCAGCTTGGAGGCAGGGTCATGGGAGCAGTTCTTC. The entire variable domain, with the rest obtained from reference TRBV5-1 and TRBJ2-1, is as follows: KAGVTQTPRYLIKTRGQQVTLSCSPISGHRSVSWYQQTPGQGLQFLFEYFSETQRNKGNFPGRFSGRQFSNSRSEMNVSTLELGDSALYLCASSLEAGSWEQFFGPGTRLTVL.

The chain links TRBV7-2 to TRBJ2-5, with a tentative D call TRBD2 (6 bases). Trimming shortened V by 5 bases and J by 3 bases, and 10 bases separated the two germline ends. The germline gives CDR1 SGHTA, CDR2 FQGNSA. This CDR3 has 13 amino acids. The CDR3 reads CASSRGLEETQYF. The CDR3 DNA sequence: TGTGCCAGCAGCCGGGGACTTGAAGAGACCCAGTACTTC. Supplemented by reference TRBV7-2 and TRBJ2-5, the full variable domain reads GAGVSQSPSNKVTEKGKDVELRCDPISGHTALYWYRQSLGQGLEFLIYFQGNSAPDKSGLPSDRFSAERTGGSVSTLTIQRTQQEDSAVYLCASSRGLEETQYFGPGTRLLVL.

This chain links TRBV30 with TRBJ1-5, with 7 bases lining up with TRBD1. The V segment lost 3 bases and the J segment 5 bases; nucleotides outside the gene matches: 13. The CDR3 runs to 16 residues. Germline-derived CDR1 and CDR2 are GTSNPN and SVGIG (reference sequence). In nucleotides, the CDR3 is TGTGCCTGGAGCCGCTTGGGTGGGGACAGCCATCAGCCCCAGCATTTT. The encoded protein is CAWSRLGGDSHQPQHF.

The sample holds one count of this clone. The genes are TRBV18 and TRBJ2-1; 10 positions agree with TRBD2. The CDR3 contains 18 residues. Per the germline V gene, CDR1 is KGHSH and CDR2 is LQKENI. V gave up 3 bases and J gave up 1 base; unmatched junction bases: 9. This chain's CDR3 is CASSPWEAGGLSYNEQFF. The DNA for the CDR3 is TGTGCCAGCTCACCTTGGGAAGCGGGAGGGCTATCCTACAATGAGCAGTTCTTC.

The sample holds a few counts of this clone. The V gene is TRBV4-1, the J gene TRBJ2-3; 7 nucleotides agree with TRBD2. The CDR3 totals 16 residues. Trimming removed 0 bases from V and 6 bases from J; junction bases left unmatched: 9. The germline gives CDR1 MGHRA, CDR2 YSYEKL. In DNA form, the CDR3 reads TGCGCCAGCAGCCAAGAAGTCGGGGAGGGCCGGGATACGCAGTATTTT. It encodes CASSQEVGEGRDTQYF.

The V and J genes are TRBV7-3 and TRBJ2-7; weak D call: TRBD1 (6 bases). The germline V and J ends were trimmed by 3 bases and 5 bases, with 11 bases remaining between them. CDR3 length equals 13 residues. Germline V gene lookup returns CDR1 SGHTA and CDR2 FQGTGA. The CDR3 sequence is CASSLDSSHEQYF. CDR3 DNA: TGTGCCAGCAGCTTGGACAGTTCCCACGAGCAGTACTTC.

CDR3 sequence reads: CASSLDGGSWEPQHF. In DNA, the CDR3 is TGTGCCAGCAGCTTAGACGGGGGGTCTTGGGAGCCCCAGCATTTT. The chain has TRBV7-9 and TRBJ1-5; D may be TRBD1 (5 bases). Germline lookup yields CDR1 SEHNR and CDR2 FQNEAQ (reference sequence). This CDR3 is built from 15 residues. V was clipped by 1 base and J by 8 bases, with 15 bases between them.

The rearrangement links TRBV4-2 to TRBJ2-2, with 12 bases aligning to TRBD1. V dropped 4 bases and J dropped 4; count of bases not matched to a gene: 4. The germline V gene has CDR1 LGHNA and CDR2 YNFKEQ. This CDR3 has 16 amino acids. The CDR3 DNA reads TGTGCCAGCAGCCGGGACAGGGGGCAAGGCACCGGGGAGCTGTTTTTT. This encodes CASSRDRGQGTGELFF.

The J gene is TRBJ2-4, the V gene TRBV7-9; 7 bases agree with TRBD1. V dropped 5 bases and J dropped 8; count of bases not matched to a gene: 9. The CDR3 extends over 14 amino acids. Germline values: CDR1 SEHNR, CDR2 FQNEAQ (reference sequence). CDR3 in DNA: TGTGCCAGCAGCACGAGGGGGCGGGCGGACATTCAGTACTTC. Encoded protein: CASSTRGRADIQYF. The complete variable domain, with remaining parts taken from reference TRBV7-9 and TRBJ2-4, reads DTGVSQNPRHKITKRGQNVTFRCDPISEHNRLYWYRQTLGQGPEFLTYFQNEAQLEKSRLLSDRFSAERPKGSFSTLEIQRTEQGDSAMYLCASSTRGRADIQYFGAGTRLSVL.

This clone has a handful of counts. J is TRBJ1-4 and V is TRBV7-9, with 9 bases that match TRBD1. The germline CDR1 and CDR2 sequences are SEHNR and FQNEAQ (reference sequence). The CDR3 sequence is 15 residues long. The V segment lost 6 bases and the J segment 4 bases; nucleotides outside the gene matches: 6. CDR3 protein: CASSSGDRDNEKLFF. As DNA, the CDR3 is TGTGCCAGCAGTTCAGGGGACAGGGATAATGAAAAACTGTTTTTT.

The chain recombines TRBV28 with TRBJ2-7; D is perhaps TRBD1 (6 bases). V was shortened by 7 bases and J by 2 bases, with 18 bases between the two germline ends. Germline CDR1 and CDR2: MDHEN and SYDVKM. This CDR3 is 15 amino acids long. CDR3 DNA: TGTGCCAGCACCCTCGGACAGTCAAACCCCTACGAGCAGTACTTC. Translation gives CASTLGQSNPYEQYF. Combining the CDR3 with reference TRBV28 and TRBJ2-7 gives the whole variable domain DVKVTQSSRYLVKRTGEKVFLECVQDMDHENMFWYRQDPGLGLRLIYFSYDVKMKEKGDIPEGYSVSREKKERFSLILESASTNQTSMYLCASTLGQSNPYEQYFGPGTRLTVT.

Here the CDR3 reads CASSAGGPFSYEQYF. The CDR3 nucleotides are TGTGCCAGCAGTGCGGGAGGACCCTTCTCCTACGAGCAGTACTTC. The genes are TRBV6-4 and TRBJ2-7; TRBD2 aligns across 7 bases. Trimming at V came to 4 bases and at J to 0 bases, leaving 6 bases not matched to a gene. Germline V gives CDR1 MRHNA, CDR2 SNTAGT. The CDR3 covers 15 residues.

This sequence joins TRBV28 and TRBJ2-1; 8 nucleotides match TRBD2. In germline, CDR1 is MDHEN, CDR2 SYDVKM. J gave up 3 bases and V 4 bases, and 5 bases lay outside the gene matches. This CDR3 is built from 15 residues. The CDR3 bases are TGTGCCAGCAGTTCCAGCGGGAGTATCTACAATGAGCAGTTCTTC. Its translation: CASSSSGSIYNEQFF.

The chain couples TRBV6-1 to TRBJ1-4; 7 bases align to TRBD1. Germline CDR1 MNHNS, CDR2 SASEGT. CDR3 size: 14 residues. The junction had 9 bases not matched to a gene; V was cut back by 6 bases and J by 8 bases. CDR3 protein: CASSRTTGNEKLFF. The CDR3 bases are TGTGCCAGCAGCCGAACGACAGGGAACGAAAAACTGTTTTTT.

CDR3 nucleotide sequence: TGTGCCAGCAGGGACACAGGGGTTGCCTACAATGAGCAGTTCTTC. Protein product: CASRDTGVAYNEQFF. The chain joins TRBV6-1 to TRBJ2-1, with 7 nucleotides matching TRBD1. Germline CDR1 reads MNHNS; CDR2 reads SASEGT. CDR3 length: 15 amino acids. V was pared by 6 bases and J by 2 bases, with 7 bases of the junction left unmatched.